These 2 T cell receptor beta chains came from one sample sequenced in a study of blood T cell repertoires in COVID-19 (TCRdb year 2020). The method was the immunoSEQ multiplex PCR assay. Not all clones reach the TCRdb copy of this immuneACCESS table, which keeps in-frame sequences only. Checked studies attribute under half of the gap to unresolved V genes and leave the rest unexplained. This sample lists roughly 230,000 clones; approximately 80% were detected once. Of the sample, around 25% falls within the top ten clones. The sample was peripheral blood. All receptors derive from a man between 40 and 49 years old with acute or convalescent COVID-19.

This chain links TRBV7-2 with TRBJ2-7; D not resolved. Trimming stripped 2 bases from V and 4 bases from J, with 3 bases between. The CDR3 sequence is 11 residues long. CDR1 is SGHTA and CDR2 is FQGNSA in the germline V gene. CDR3 nucleotides: TGTGCCAGCAGCTTATTATACGAGCAGTACTTC. Residues: CASSLLYEQYF.

The rearrangement joins TRBV7-8 to TRBJ2-2, with D perhaps TRBD2 (5 bases). V lost 4 bases, J lost 2 bases, and 8 bases lay in between. Germline lookup yields CDR1 SGHVS and CDR2 FQNEAQ. This CDR3 region has 14 residues. CDR3 in DNA: TGTGCCAGCAGCTATACTAGAAACACCGGGGAGCTGTTTTTT. Encoded protein: CASSYTRNTGELFF.